This T cell receptor beta chain was captured by sequencing in a study of cytomegalovirus exposure and HLA in healthy donors. As concerns this clone: The target antigen is unknown.

The PCR made use of 60 Vbeta and 13 Jbeta primers. Repertoires were generated with immunoSEQ multiplex PCR, while TCRdb's copy carries only in-frame clones and drops some. The sample consists of about 140,000 clones, about 80% of them appearing once. Overall study results and limits: Prior analysis indicated that the majority of TCR beta V segments exhibited productivity approximately 90% or approximately 30% of the time.

The clonotype was recovered from a woman in her twenties or thirties in good health and CMV-seronegative. Sample: PBMCs.

Here the CDR3 reads CASSFVTGKYNEQFF. CDR3 bases: TGTGCCAGCAGTTTTGTGACAGGAAAATACAATGAGCAGTTCTTC. The chain couples TRBV27 to TRBJ2-1; TRBD1 might be the D (6 bases). The CDR3 covers 15 residues. V gave up 3 bases and J gave up 4 bases, with 13 bases separating them. From germline, CDR1 is MNHEY and CDR2 SMNVEV (reference sequence).